This TCR beta chain was obtained from a study of CD8 T cells in Susac syndrome (dated by TCRdb to about 2019). With respect to the entire study: Repertoire sequencing was used to test whether CD8+ T cell activation and differentiation in Susac syndrome was antigen driven. CD8+ T cell repertoire clonality was compared between fewer than 13 healthy donors, roughly 14 Susac syndrome patients and 15 multiple sclerosis patients.

Peripheral blood CD8+ and CD4+ T cells from healthy donors, Susac syndrome patients and multiple sclerosis patients were profiled using high-throughput TCR beta sequencing. The multiple sclerosis controls were treatment-naive patients whose relapsing-remitting disease, either stable or active, fulfilled the revised McDonald criteria. Bulk CD8+ and CD4+ T cells were purified by magnetic negative isolation, while CD8+ TEMRA cells were enriched using FACS. Blood was collected in EDTA tubes and processed within 24 hours, with PBMCs isolated through density gradient centrifugation. PBMCs intended for TCR sequencing were cryopreserved in liquid nitrogen and thawed later in a water bath at 37 degrees C. A purity of at least 90% was achieved for sorted or isolated CD4+, CD8+ and CD8+ TEMRA cells. RNA was extracted with the RNeasy kit and roughly 0.5 to 1 ug was reverse transcribed using random hexamers. The immunoSEQ multiplex PCR assay, which covers 54 Vbeta and 13 Jbeta segments, was used to amplify TCR beta CDR3 regions. To correct PCR amplification bias, a synthetic template baseline was used for both primer optimization and computational correction. The authors processed their data as follows. Reads were assigned to V, D and J genes according to IMGT and analyzed in immunoSEQ Analyzer, with only productive sequences retained. To calculate clonality, Shannon entropy was normalized by log2 of the number of productive unique sequences and then subtracted from one. Public and private clones were assessed among the 100 most prevalent clones of each patient and control. Susac-specific clones were defined as absent from healthy and MS cohorts, some 1,000 published viral clones and other ImmuneACCESS disease sequences. TCRdb reprocessing: public reads trimmed at Q25 with fastp, clones called with MiXCR, in-frame beta chains kept. Merged by CDR3 protein, the rows form single entries marked with the most common genes and DNA. TCRdb's processing, not the study's, gives the V and J calls here. This sample comprises some 260,000 distinct CDR3 sequences, 80% to 90% of them detected only once. About 0.11% of the sample goes to the ten largest clones.

Notes on this clonotype: Its antigen remains unidentified. There are no base qualities to consult, and no much larger clone falls within one base.

What the work shows at the level of the full study, not this receptor alone: The study acknowledged that relatively few individuals were included in the TCR sequencing and HLA analysis.

From its cysteine to its phenylalanine, the CDR3 spans 15 amino acids. Only the CDR3 region is kept as DNA, spanning 45 bases read in frame from base 1. Reading the germline V gene (reference sequence) gives CDR1 MNHEY and CDR2 SMNVEV. V is clipped by 3 bases and J by 4 bases, and the sequence between their germline boundaries is 13 bases long. This TCR derives from a human donor with multiple sclerosis. Here the chain combines TRBV27 and TRBJ1-5; 5 matching bases give a weak D call of TRBD1. What was sequenced was CD8+ T cells from PBMCs. The CDR3 has the sequence CASSFGVGGNQPQHF. The DNA reads as follows: TGTGCCAGCAGTTTTGGGGTGGGGGGAAATCAGCCCCAGCATTTT.